The clone carrying this TCR beta chain appeared a few times. These data are taken from a study of blood T cell repertoires in COVID-19. Looking at the study overall: T cells, B-cell-depleted T cells, or PBMCs provided the cDNA or gDNA that served as material.

Sequencing used immunoSEQ multiplex PCR; TCRdb keeps in-frame clones, though not all of them. Here the sample spans around 150,000 clones, 76% being singletons. The sample comprised peripheral blood. The TCR was taken from a woman older than 75 with active or convalescent COVID-19.

The CDR3 reads CASSLYLPARGSRLAYGYTF. In DNA, the CDR3 is TGTGCCAGCAGTTTATATCTGCCGGCCCGGGGATCACGTTTGGCTTATGGCTACACCTTC. The chain joins TRBV28 to TRBJ1-2, with unresolved D. In germline, CDR1 is MDHEN, CDR2 SYDVKM. Trimming left V 1 base short and J 5 bases short, with 29 bases between. The CDR3 runs to 20 residues.